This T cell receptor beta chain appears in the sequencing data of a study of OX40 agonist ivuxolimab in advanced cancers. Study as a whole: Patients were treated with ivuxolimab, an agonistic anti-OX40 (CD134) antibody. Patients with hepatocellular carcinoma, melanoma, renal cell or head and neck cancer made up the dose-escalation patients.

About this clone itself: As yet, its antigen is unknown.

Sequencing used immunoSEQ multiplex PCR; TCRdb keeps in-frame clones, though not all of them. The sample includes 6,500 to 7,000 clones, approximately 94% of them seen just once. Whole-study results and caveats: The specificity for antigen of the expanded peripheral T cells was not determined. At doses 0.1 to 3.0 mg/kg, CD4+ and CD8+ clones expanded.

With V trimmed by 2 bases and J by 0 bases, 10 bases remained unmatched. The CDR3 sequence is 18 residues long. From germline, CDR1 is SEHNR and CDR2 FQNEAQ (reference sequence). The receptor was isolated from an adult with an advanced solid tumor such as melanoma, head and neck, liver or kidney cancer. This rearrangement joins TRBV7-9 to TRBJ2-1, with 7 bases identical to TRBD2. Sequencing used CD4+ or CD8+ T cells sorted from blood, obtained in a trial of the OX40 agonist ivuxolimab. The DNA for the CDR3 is TGTGCCAGCAGCTTACCCAGTAGCGGGCCTAGCTCCTACAATGAGCAGTTCTTC. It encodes CASSLPSSGPSSYNEQFF. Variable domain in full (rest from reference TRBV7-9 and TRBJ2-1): DTGVSQNPRHKITKRGQNVTFRCDPISEHNRLYWYRQTLGQGPEFLTYFQNEAQLEKSRLLSDRFSAERPKGSFSTLEIQRTEQGDSAMYLCASSLPSSGPSSYNEQFFGPGTRLTVL.